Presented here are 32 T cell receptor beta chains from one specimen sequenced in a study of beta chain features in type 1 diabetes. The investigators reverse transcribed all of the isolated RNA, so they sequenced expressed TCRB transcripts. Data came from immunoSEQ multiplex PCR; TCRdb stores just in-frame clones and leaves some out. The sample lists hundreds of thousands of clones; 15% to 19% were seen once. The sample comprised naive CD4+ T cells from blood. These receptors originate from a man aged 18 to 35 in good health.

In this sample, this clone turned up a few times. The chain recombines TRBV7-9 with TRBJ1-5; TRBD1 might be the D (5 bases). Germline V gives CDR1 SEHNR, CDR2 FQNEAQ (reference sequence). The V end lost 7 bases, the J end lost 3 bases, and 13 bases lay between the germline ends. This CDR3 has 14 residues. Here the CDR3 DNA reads TGTGCCAGCAAAAGGGACGCAGACAATCAGCCCCAGCATTTT. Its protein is CASKRDADNQPQHF.

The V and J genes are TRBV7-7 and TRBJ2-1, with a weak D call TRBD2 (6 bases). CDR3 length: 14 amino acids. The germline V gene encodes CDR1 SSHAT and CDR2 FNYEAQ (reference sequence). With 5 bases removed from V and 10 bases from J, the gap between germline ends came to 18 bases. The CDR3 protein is CASSLVAVGGEQFF. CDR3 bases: TGTGCCAGCAGCCTAGTAGCGGTCGGAGGGGAGCAGTTCTTC.

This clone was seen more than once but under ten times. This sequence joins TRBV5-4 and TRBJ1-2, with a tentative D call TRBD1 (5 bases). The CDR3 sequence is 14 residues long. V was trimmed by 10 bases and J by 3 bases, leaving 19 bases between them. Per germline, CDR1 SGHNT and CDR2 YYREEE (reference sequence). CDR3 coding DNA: TGTGCCTCATCCATTCGCCAGGGAGACTATGGCTACACCTTC. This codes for CASSIRQGDYGYTF.

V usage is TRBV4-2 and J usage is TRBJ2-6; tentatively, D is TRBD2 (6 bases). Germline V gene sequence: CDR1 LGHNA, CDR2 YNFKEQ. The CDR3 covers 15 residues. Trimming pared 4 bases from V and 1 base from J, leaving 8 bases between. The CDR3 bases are TGTGCCAGCAGCCGTGCGGGGTCTGGGGCCAACGTCCTGACTTTC. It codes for CASSRAGSGANVLTF.

CDR3 loop: CASSLLSYGYTF. As DNA, the CDR3 is TGTGCCAGCAGCTTACTGAGCTATGGCTACACCTTC. The gene calls are TRBV7-2 and TRBJ1-2; D is uncertain. This CDR3 has 12 amino acids. Germline CDR1 is SGHTA and CDR2 is FQGNSA. Trimming removed 2 bases at V and 4 bases at J, with 5 bases between.

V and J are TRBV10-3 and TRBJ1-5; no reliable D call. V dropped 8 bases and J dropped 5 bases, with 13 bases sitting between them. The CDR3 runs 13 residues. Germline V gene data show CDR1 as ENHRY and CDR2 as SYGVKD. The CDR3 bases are TGTGCCATCGATCAGGCCCTACATCAGCCCCAGCATTTT. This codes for CAIDQALHQPQHF.

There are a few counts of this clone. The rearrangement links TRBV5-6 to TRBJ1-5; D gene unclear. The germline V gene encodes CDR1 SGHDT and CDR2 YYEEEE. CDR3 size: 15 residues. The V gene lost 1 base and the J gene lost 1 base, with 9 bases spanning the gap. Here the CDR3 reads CASSLRQISNQPQHF. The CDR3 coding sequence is TGTGCCAGCAGCTTGCGCCAAATAAGCAATCAGCCCCAGCATTTT. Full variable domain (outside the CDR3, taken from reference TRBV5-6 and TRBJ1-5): DAGVTQSPTHLIKTRGQQVTLRCSPKSGHDTVSWYQQALGQGPQFIFQYYEEEERQRGNFPDRFSGHQFPNYSSELNVNALLLGDSALYLCASSLRQISNQPQHFGDGTRLSIL.

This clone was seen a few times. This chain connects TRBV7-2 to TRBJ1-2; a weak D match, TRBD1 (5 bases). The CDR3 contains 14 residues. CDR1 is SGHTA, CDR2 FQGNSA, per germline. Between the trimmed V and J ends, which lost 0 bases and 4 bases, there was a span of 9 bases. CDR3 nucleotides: TGTGCCAGCAGCTTAGCAGGACACCTCTATGGCTACACCTTC. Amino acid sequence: CASSLAGHLYGYTF.

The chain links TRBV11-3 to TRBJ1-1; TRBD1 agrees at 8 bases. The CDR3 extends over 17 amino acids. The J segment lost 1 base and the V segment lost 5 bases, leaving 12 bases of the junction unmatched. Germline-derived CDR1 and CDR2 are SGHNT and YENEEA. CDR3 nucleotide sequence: TGTGCCAGCAGCCGAGGGATTGGACAGGGTACGAACACTGAAGCTTTCTTT. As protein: CASSRGIGQGTNTEAFF.

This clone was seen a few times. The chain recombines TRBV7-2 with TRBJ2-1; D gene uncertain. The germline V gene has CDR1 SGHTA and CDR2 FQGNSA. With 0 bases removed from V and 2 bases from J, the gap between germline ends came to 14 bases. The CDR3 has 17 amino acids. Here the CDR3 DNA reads TGTGCCAGCAGCTTAGCCCCAGCCGGTATAACCTACAATGAGCAGTTCTTC. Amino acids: CASSLAPAGITYNEQFF.

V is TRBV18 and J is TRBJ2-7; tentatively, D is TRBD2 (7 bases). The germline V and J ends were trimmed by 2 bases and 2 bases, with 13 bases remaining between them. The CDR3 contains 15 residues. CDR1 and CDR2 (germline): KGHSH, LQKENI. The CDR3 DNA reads TGTGCCAGCTCACCAGGGGGGGGCGCAACCTACGAGCAGTACTTC. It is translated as CASSPGGGATYEQYF. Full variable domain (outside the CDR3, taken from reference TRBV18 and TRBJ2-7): NAGVMQNPRHLVRRRGQEARLRCSPMKGHSHVYWYRQLPEEGLKFMVYLQKENIIDESGMPKERFSAEFPKEGPSILRIQQVVRGDSAAYFCASSPGGGATYEQYFGPGTRLTVT.

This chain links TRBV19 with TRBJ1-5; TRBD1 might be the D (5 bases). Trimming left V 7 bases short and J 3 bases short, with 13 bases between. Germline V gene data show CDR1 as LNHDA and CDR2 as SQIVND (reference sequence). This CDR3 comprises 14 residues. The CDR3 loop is CASTGGVSNQPQHF. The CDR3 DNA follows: TGTGCCAGTACCGGAGGGGTGTCCAATCAGCCCCAGCATTTT.

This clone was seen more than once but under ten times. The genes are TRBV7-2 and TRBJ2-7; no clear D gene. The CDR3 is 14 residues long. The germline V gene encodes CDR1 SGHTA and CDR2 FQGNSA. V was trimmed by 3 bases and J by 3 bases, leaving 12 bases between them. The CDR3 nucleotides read TGTGCCAGCAGCTTCAACTTGGGGAACTACGAGCAGTACTTC. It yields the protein CASSFNLGNYEQYF.

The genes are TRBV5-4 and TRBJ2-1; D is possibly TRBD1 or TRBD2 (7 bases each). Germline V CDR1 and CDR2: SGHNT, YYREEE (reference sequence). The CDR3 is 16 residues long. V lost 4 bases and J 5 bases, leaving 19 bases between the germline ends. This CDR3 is CASSAVGRGRDNEQFF. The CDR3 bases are TGTGCCAGCAGCGCTGTGGGGAGGGGGCGAGACAATGAGCAGTTCTTC.

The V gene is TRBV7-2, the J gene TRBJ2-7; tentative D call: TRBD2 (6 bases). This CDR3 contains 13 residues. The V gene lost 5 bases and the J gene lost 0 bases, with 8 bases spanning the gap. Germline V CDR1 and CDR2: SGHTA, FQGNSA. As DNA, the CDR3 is TGTGCCAGCAGCCCTAGCGACTCCTACGAGCAGTACTTC. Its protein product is CASSPSDSYEQYF. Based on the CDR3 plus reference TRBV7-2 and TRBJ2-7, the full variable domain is GAGVSQSPSNKVTEKGKDVELRCDPISGHTALYWYRQSLGQGLEFLIYFQGNSAPDKSGLPSDRFSAERTGGSVSTLTIQRTQQEDSAVYLCASSPSDSYEQYFGPGTRLTVT.

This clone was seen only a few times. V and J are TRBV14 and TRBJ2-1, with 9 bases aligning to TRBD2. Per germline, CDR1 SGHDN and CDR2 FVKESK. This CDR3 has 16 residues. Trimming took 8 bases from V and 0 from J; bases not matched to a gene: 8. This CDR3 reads CASAVFSGSSYNEQFF. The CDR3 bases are TGTGCCAGCGCGGTGTTTAGCGGGAGCTCCTACAATGAGCAGTTCTTC.

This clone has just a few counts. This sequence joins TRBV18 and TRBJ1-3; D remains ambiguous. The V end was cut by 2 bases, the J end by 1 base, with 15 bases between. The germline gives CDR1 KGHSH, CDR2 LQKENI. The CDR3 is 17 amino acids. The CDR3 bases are TGTGCCAGCTCACCATACGAGGGCGGCTTGTCTGGAAACACCATATATTTT. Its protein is CASSPYEGGLSGNTIYF.

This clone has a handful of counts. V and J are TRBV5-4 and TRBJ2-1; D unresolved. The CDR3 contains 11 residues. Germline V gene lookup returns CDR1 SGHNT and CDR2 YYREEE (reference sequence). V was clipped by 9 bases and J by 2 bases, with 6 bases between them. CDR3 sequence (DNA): TGTGCCACAAAGGCCTACAATGAGCAGTTCTTC. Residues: CATKAYNEQFF.

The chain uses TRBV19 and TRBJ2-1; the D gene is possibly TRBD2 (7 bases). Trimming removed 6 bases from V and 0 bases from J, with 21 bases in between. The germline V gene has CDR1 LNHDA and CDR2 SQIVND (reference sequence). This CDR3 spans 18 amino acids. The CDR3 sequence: CASSPTGLGGSSYNEQFF. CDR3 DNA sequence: TGTGCCAGTAGCCCTACAGGGTTGGGCGGGAGCTCCTACAATGAGCAGTTCTTC.

In DNA form, the CDR3 reads TGTGCCAGCAGTGAAGCGCGGGGTACCCAGCCCCAGCATTTT. It specifies CASSEARGTQPQHF. This sequence joins TRBV2 and TRBJ1-5; D is uncertain. Per the germline V gene, CDR1 is SNHLY and CDR2 is FYNNEI. V was clipped by 0 bases and J by 7 bases, with 10 bases between them. CDR3 size: 14 residues.

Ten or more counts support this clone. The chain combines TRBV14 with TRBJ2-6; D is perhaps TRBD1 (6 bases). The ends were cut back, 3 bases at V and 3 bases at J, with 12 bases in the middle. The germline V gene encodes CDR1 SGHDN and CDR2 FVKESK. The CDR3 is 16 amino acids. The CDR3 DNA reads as TGTGCCAGCAGCCACAGGGGAAGTGGTGGGGCCAACGTCCTGACTTTC. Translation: CASSHRGSGGANVLTF. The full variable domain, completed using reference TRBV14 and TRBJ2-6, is EAGVTQFPSHSVIEKGQTVTLRCDPISGHDNLYWYRRVMGKEIKFLLHFVKESKQDESGMPNNRFLAERTGGTYSTLKVQPAELEDSGVYFCASSHRGSGGANVLTFGAGSRLTVL.

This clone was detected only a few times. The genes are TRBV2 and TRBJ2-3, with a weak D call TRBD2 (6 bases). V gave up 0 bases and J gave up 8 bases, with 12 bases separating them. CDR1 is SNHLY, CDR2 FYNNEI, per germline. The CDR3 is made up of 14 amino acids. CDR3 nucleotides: TGTGCCAGCAGTGAAGCGGCGGGACGGGGTACGCAGTATTTT. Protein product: CASSEAAGRGTQYF.

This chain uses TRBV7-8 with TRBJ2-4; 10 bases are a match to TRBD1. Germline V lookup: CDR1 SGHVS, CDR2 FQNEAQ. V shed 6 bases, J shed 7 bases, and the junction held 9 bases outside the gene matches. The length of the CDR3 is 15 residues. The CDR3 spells CASSHGDRGVNIQYF. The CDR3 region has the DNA TGTGCCAGCAGTCACGGGGACAGGGGTGTCAACATTCAGTACTTC. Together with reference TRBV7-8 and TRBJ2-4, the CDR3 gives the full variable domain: GAGVSQSPRYKVAKRGQDVALRCDPISGHVSLFWYQQALGQGPEFLTYFQNEAQLDKSGLPSDRFFAERPEGSVSTLKIQRTQQEDSAVYLCASSHGDRGVNIQYFGAGTRLSVL.

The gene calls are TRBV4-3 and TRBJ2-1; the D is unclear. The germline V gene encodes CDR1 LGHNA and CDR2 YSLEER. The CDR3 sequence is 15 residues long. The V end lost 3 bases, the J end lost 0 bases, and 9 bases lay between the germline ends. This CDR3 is CASSHELYSYNEQFF. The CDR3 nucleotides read TGCGCCAGCAGCCATGAACTGTACTCCTACAATGAGCAGTTCTTC.

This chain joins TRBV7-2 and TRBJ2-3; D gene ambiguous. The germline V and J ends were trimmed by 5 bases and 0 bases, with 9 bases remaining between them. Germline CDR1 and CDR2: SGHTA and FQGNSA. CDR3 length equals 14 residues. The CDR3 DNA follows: TGTGCCAGCAGCCACCGATGGAGCACAGATACGCAGTATTTT. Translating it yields CASSHRWSTDTQYF. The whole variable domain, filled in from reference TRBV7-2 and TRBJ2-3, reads GAGVSQSPSNKVTEKGKDVELRCDPISGHTALYWYRQSLGQGLEFLIYFQGNSAPDKSGLPSDRFSAERTGGSVSTLTIQRTQQEDSAVYLCASSHRWSTDTQYFGPGTRLTVL.

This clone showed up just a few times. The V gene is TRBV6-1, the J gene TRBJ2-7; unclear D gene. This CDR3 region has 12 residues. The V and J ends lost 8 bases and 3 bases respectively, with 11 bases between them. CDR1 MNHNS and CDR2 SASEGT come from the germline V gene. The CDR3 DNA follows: TGTGCCAGCTCCGGGTCGTACTACGAGCAGTACTTC. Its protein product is CASSGSYYEQYF.

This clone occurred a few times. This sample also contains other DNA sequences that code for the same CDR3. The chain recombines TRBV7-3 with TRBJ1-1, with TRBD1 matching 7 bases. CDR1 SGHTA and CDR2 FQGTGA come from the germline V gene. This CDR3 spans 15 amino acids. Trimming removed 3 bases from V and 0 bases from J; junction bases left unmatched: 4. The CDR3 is CASSLTGNMNTEAFF. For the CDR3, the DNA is TGTGCCAGCAGCTTGACAGGGAACATGAACACTGAAGCTTTCTTT.

CDR3 residues: CASSVAKGGTF. The DNA for the CDR3 is TGTGCCAGCAGTGTTGCTAAAGGAGGCACCTTC. The V gene is TRBV2, the J gene TRBJ1-2; no definite D call. Trimming removed 4 bases from V and 13 bases from J, with 13 bases in between. The V gene's germline CDR1 is SNHLY and CDR2 FYNNEI. The CDR3 covers 11 residues.

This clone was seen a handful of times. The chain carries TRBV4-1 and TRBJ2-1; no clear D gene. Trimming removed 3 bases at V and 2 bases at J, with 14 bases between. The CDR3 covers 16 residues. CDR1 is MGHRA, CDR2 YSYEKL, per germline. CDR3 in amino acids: CASSQASSTPYNEQFF. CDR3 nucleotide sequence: TGCGCCAGCAGCCAGGCTTCCTCGACCCCCTACAATGAGCAGTTCTTC.

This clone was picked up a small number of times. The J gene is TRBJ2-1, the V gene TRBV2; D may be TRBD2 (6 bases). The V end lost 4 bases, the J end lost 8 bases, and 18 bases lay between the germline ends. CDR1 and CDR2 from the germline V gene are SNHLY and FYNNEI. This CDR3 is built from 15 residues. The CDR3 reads CASSADYMPQDEQFF. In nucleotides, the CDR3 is TGTGCCAGCAGTGCGGACTATATGCCCCAGGATGAGCAGTTCTTC.

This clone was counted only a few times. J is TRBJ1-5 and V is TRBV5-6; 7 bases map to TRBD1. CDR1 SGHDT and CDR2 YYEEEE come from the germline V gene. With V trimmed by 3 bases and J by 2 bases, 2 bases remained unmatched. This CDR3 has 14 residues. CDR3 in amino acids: CASSSTGGNQPQHF. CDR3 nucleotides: TGTGCCAGCAGCTCTACAGGGGGCAATCAGCCCCAGCATTTT.

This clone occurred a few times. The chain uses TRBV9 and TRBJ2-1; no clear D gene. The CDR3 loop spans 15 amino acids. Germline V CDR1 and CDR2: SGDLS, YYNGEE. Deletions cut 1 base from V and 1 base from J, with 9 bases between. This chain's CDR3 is CASSVSVGSYNEQFF. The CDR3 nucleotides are TGTGCCAGCAGCGTATCGGTGGGGTCCTACAATGAGCAGTTCTTC. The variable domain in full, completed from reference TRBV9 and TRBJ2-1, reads DSGVTQTPKHLITATGQRVTLRCSPRSGDLSVYWYQQSLDQGLQFLIQYYNGEERAKGNILERFSAQQFPDLHSELNLSSLELGDSALYFCASSVSVGSYNEQFFGPGTRLTVL.